The rows below give T cell receptor beta chains drawn from one sample of a study of identical twins. TCRdb itself ran the 5' RACE reads through MiXCR, one entry per CDR3 protein. The sample lists hundreds of thousands of distinct CDR3 sequences, roughly 18% occurring once. The same data also contributed to another study, on T cells expressing NK-cell markers.

Sequenced: PBMCs. These receptors were collected from a woman aged 18 to 35 in good health. The conserved cysteine and the conserved F or W are not part of the CDR3 here. Fields, in order: D gene, V gene, clone size, J gene, CDR3 protein. D genes are given only for firm matches. Clone size, where shown, is once, few, many, or a class for clones that have expanded.

>TRBD1|TRBV20-1|few|TRBJ1-1
SAPPLGQGVTEAF
>-|TRBV20-1|-|TRBJ2-1
SAGGANGQF
>TRBD1|TRBV20-1|-|TRBJ2-5
SASLQGMSQY
>TRBD2|TRBV6-5|-|TRBJ2-3
ASSWEGRGTDTQY
>-|TRBV12-5|-|TRBJ2-3
ASGLGSSTDTQY
>-|TRBV7-9|few|TRBJ2-1
ASSAHLARILGNEQF
>TRBD2|TRBV12-3/TRBV12-4|-|TRBJ2-1
ASSFIRLATTHNEQF
>TRBD1|TRBV20-1|-|TRBJ1-2
SASTGQGSNYGYT
>-|TRBV9|-|TRBJ2-3
ASSVSSFGTDTQY
>-|TRBV3-1|few|TRBJ1-2
ASSQDRRLTIGYT
>TRBD2|TRBV29-1|-|TRBJ2-1
SWSSGTDEQF